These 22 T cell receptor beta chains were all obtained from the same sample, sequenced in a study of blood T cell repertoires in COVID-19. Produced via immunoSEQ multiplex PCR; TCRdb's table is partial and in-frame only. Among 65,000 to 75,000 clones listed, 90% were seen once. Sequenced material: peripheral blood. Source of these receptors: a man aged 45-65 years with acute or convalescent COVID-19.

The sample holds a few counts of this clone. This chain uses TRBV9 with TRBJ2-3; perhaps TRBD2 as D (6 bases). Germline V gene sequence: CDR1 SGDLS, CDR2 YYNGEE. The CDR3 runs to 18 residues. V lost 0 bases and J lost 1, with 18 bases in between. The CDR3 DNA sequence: TGTGCCAGCAGCGTAGGACCTGGGGGGATTGGTGGCACAGATACGCAGTATTTT. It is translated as CASSVGPGGIGGTDTQYF.

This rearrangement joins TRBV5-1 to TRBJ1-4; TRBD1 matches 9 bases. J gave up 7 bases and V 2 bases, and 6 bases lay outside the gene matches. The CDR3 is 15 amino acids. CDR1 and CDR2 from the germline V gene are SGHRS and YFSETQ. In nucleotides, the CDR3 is TGCGCCAGCAGCTTACAGGACAGGGGAGGTGAAAAACTGTTTTTT. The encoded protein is CASSLQDRGGEKLFF.

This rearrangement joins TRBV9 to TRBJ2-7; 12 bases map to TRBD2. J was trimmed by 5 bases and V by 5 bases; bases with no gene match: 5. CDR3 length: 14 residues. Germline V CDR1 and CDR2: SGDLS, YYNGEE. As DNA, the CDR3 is TGTGCCAGCAGTCTAGCGGGAGGGCCTAACGAGCAGTACTTC. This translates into CASSLAGGPNEQYF. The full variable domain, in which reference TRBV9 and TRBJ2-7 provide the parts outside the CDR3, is DSGVTQTPKHLITATGQRVTLRCSPRSGDLSVYWYQQSLDQGLQFLIQYYNGEERAKGNILERFSAQQFPDLHSELNLSSLELGDSALYFCASSLAGGPNEQYFGPGTRLTVT.

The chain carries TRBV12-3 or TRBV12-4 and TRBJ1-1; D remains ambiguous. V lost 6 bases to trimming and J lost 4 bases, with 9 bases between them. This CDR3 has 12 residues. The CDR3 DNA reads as TGTGCCAGCAGCCAGACTGGCACTGAAGCTTTCTTT. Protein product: CASSQTGTEAFF.

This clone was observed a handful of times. CDR3 DNA sequence: TGCACTAGCGGGAACACAGATACGCAGTATTTT. Translating it yields CTSGNTDTQYF. V and J are TRBV10-2 and TRBJ2-3, with 10 bases matching TRBD2. The CDR3 extends over 11 amino acids. Germline V CDR1 and CDR2: WSHSY, SAAADI.

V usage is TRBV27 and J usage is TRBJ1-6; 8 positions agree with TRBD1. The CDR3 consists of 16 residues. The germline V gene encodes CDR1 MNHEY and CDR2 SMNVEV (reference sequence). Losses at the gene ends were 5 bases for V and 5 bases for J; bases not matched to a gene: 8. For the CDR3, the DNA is TGTGCCAGCAGTAAACCCCCGGACAGGGATAATTCACCCCTCCACTTT. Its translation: CASSKPPDRDNSPLHF.

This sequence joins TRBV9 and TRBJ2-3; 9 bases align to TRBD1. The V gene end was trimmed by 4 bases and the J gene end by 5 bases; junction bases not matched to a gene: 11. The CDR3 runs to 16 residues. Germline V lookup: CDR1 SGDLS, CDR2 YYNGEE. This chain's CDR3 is CASSLDRDRVGDTQYF. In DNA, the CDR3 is TGTGCCAGCAGCCTAGACCGGGACAGGGTGGGAGATACGCAGTATTTT.

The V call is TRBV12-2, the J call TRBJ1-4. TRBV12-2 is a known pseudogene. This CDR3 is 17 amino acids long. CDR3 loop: CASRLLRRRATNEKLFF. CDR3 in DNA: TGTGCAAGTCGCTTACTGCGAAGGAGAGCAACTAATGAAAAACTGTTTTTT.

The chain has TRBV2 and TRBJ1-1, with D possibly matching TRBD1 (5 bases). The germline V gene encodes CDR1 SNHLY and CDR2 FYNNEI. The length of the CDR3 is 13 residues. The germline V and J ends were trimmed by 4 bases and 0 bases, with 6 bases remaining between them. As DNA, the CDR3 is TGTGCCAGCAGTGGACAGCTGAACACTGAAGCTTTCTTT. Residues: CASSGQLNTEAFF.

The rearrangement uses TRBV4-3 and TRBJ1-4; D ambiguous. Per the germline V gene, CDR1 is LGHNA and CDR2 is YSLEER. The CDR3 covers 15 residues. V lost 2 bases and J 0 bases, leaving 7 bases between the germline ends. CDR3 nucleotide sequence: TGCGCCAGCAGCCAACACGGTTCAACTAATGAAAAACTGTTTTTT. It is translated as CASSQHGSTNEKLFF.

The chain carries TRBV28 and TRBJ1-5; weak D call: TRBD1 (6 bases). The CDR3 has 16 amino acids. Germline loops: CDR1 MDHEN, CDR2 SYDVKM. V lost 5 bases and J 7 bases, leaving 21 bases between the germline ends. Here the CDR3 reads CASSPIGGLFSQPQHF. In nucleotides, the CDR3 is TGTGCCAGCAGTCCCATCGGGGGGCTCTTTTCCCAGCCCCAGCATTTT.

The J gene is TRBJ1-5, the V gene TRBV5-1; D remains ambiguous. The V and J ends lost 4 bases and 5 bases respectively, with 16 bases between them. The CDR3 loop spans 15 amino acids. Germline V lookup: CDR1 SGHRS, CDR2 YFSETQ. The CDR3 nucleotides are TGCGCCAGCAGCCTTGACAATAGGTACGATCAGCCCCAGCATTTT. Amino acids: CASSLDNRYDQPQHF.

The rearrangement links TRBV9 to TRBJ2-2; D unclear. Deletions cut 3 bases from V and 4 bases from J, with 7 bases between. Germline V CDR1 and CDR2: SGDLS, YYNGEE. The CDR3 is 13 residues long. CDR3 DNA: TGTGCCAGCAGCGGCACTCTCACCGGGGAGCTGTTTTTT. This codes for CASSGTLTGELFF.

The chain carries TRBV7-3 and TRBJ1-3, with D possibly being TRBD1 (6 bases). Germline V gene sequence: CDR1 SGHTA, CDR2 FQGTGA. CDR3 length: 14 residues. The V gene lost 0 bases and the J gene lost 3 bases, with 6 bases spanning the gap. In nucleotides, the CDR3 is TGTGCCAGCAGCTTAACAGGGGGTGGAAACACCATATATTTT. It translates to CASSLTGGGNTIYF.

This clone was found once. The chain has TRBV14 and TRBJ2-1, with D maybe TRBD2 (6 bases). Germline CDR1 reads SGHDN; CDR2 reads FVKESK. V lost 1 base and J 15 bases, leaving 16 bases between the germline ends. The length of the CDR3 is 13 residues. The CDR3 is CASSQGGGGRWFF. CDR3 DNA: TGTGCCAGCAGCCAAGGAGGAGGAGGGAGGTGGTTCTTC.

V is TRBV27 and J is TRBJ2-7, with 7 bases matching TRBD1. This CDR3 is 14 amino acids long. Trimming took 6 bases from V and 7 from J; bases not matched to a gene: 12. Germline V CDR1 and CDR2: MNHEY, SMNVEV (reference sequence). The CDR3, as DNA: TGTGCCAGCAGGCCGAGGGACAGCCGTCGGGAGCAGTACTTC. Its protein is CASRPRDSRREQYF.

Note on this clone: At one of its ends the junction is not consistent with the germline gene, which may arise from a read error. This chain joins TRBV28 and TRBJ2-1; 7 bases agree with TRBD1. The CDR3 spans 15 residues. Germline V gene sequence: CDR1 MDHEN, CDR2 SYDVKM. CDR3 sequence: CAGSFQSGGVDEQFF. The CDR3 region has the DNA TGTGCCGGCAGTTTCCAGTCAGGGGGAGTCGATGAGCAGTTCTTC.

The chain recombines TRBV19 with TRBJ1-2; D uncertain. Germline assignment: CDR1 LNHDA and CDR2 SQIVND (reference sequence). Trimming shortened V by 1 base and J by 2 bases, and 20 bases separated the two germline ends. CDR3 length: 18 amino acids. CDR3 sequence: CASSIVNLPAEVNYGYTF. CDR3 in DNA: TGTGCCAGTAGTATAGTGAACCTCCCGGCGGAAGTCAACTATGGCTACACCTTC.

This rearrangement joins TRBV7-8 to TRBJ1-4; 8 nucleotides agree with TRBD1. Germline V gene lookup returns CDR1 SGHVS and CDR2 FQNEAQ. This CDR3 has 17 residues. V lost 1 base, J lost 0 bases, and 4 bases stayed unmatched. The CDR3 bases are TGTGCCAGCAGCTTAGGGGGACAGGCGACAACTAATGAAAAACTGTTTTTT. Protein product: CASSLGGQATTNEKLFF.

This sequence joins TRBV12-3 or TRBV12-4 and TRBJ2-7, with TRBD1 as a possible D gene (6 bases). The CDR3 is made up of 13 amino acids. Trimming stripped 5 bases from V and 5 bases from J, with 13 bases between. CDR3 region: CASSIGTTNEQYF. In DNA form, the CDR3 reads TGTGCCAGCAGTATCGGGACAACTAACGAGCAGTACTTC.

The CDR3, as DNA: TGTGCCAGCAGCCAAGTTGGTCAGGGTAGGGGAAACACCATATATTTT. It translates to CASSQVGQGRGNTIYF. The V and J genes are TRBV3-1 (or the pseudogene TRBV3-2) and TRBJ1-3; possibly TRBD1 for D (5 bases). The CDR3 covers 16 residues. Trimming left V 1 base short and J 4 bases short, with 14 bases between. Germline CDR1 is LGHDT and CDR2 is YNNKEL (reference sequence).

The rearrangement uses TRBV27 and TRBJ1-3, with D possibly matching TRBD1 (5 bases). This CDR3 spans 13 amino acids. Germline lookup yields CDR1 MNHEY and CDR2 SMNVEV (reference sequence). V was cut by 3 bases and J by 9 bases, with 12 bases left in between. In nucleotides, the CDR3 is TGTGCCAGCAGTTTGGGGCAACCGGGCACCATATATTTT. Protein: CASSLGQPGTIYF.